Below, 30 T cell receptor beta chains from the same sample are listed, as sequenced in a study of spatial heterogeneity in lung cancer. Time point: sample taken at primary tumor resection. TCRdb re-called the 5' RACE reads through MiXCR, storing one row per CDR3 protein. The sample has some 25,000 distinct CDR3 sequences, roughly 7.2% seen once. The antigens for these receptors are not known. General study points: Tumor mutation counts were tracked by expanded intratumoral alpha and beta TCR counts.

The input for sequencing was lung tumor tissue, taken at surgery. The receptors shown here come from a male donor with early-stage non-small cell lung cancer.

This clonotype was detected ten times or more. The chain uses TRBV6-1 and TRBJ1-3, with 10 bases matching TRBD1. The germline gives CDR1 MNHNS, CDR2 SASEGT. V trimming: 6 bases; J trimming: 1 base; junction bases outside the gene matches: 6. There are 16 residues in the CDR3. The CDR3 region is CASRRTGGLSGNTIYF. The CDR3 region has the DNA TGTGCCAGCAGAAGGACAGGGGGGTTGTCTGGAAACACCATATATTTT.

This clonotype showed up just a few times. The chain links TRBV6-5 to TRBJ1-2; D might be TRBD1 (5 bases). The CDR3 loop spans 15 amino acids. Trimming shortened V by 5 bases and J by 7 bases, and 20 bases separated the two germline ends. Germline V gives CDR1 MNHEY, CDR2 SVGAGI. CDR3 in amino acids: CASSPSLRASRGYTF. The CDR3 DNA follows: TGTGCCAGCAGTCCCTCTCTCAGGGCTTCTCGTGGCTACACCTTC.

This clonotype has ten or more counts. V gene TRBV20-1 combines with J gene TRBJ1-2; D unclear. The CDR3 is 15 amino acids. Germline V gives CDR1 DFQATT, CDR2 SNEGSKA (reference sequence). Trimming removed 0 bases from V and 0 bases from J, with 11 bases in between. CDR3 coding DNA: TGCAGTGCTAGAGATAACAGAAACCCTAACTATGGCTACACCTTC. Translated, it gives CSARDNRNPNYGYTF.

This clonotype was recorded many times. J is TRBJ2-1 and V is TRBV28, with D perhaps being TRBD1 or TRBD2 (5 bases each). The CDR3 has 15 amino acids. Germline V lookup: CDR1 MDHEN, CDR2 SYDVKM. Trimming shortened V by 8 bases and J by 4 bases, and 18 bases separated the two germline ends. CDR3 nucleotide sequence: TGTGCCAGCCCACCCGGGGACCGCATATACAATGAGCAGTTCTTC. Encoded protein: CASPPGDRIYNEQFF.

This clonotype has just a few counts. The chain couples TRBV5-1 to TRBJ1-1, with TRBD1 matching over 7 bases. CDR1 and CDR2 (germline): SGHRS, YFSETQ. Trimming at V came to 5 bases and at J to 3 bases, leaving 4 bases not matched to a gene. The CDR3 is made up of 13 amino acids. CDR3 sequence: CASRGQSDTEAFF. CDR3 coding DNA: TGCGCCAGCAGGGGACAGTCGGACACTGAAGCTTTCTTT.

This clonotype is judged medium-sized (0.01 to 0.1%). The CDR3 region has the DNA TGCGCCAGCAGCCAAGTGAGAGGGACATTGTACACCTTC. Translating gives CASSQVRGTLYTF. The chain combines TRBV4-3 with TRBJ1-2; D may be TRBD1 (6 bases). Trimming left V 1 base short and J 11 bases short, with 14 bases between. The germline CDR1 and CDR2 sequences are LGHNA and YSLEER. The CDR3 runs to 13 residues.

The chain is built from TRBV3-1 and TRBJ1-6; the D is unclear. The CDR3 runs to 14 residues. V was trimmed by 6 bases and J by 7 bases, leaving 13 bases between them. Per germline, CDR1 LGHDT and CDR2 YNNKEL (reference sequence). CDR3 sequence (DNA): TGTGCCAGCAGGGATAACACCATAAATTCACCCCTCCACTTT. The encoded protein is CASRDNTINSPLHF.

This clonotype was seen at least ten times. J is TRBJ1-1 and V is TRBV2; 8 nucleotides align to TRBD1. Germline trimming cut 4 bases from V and 5 bases from J; bases unmatched to any gene: 6. The length of the CDR3 is 14 residues. The germline gives CDR1 SNHLY, CDR2 FYNNEI. The CDR3 sequence is CASSAQGVVTEAFF. In nucleotides, the CDR3 is TGTGCCAGCAGTGCACAGGGGGTGGTGACTGAAGCTTTCTTT.

By its share, this clonotype is medium-sized. V usage is TRBV20-1 and J usage is TRBJ2-7, with TRBD2 identical over 16 bases. Per the germline V gene, CDR1 is DFQATT and CDR2 is SNEGSKA (reference sequence). There are 16 residues in the CDR3. Trimming removed 3 bases from V and 4 bases from J; junction bases left unmatched: 6. CDR3 loop: CSASGTSGGAVYEQYF. The CDR3 coding sequence is TGCAGTGCTAGCGGGACTAGCGGGGGGGCCGTATACGAGCAGTACTTC.

This chain links TRBV29-1 with TRBJ2-6; D ambiguous. V was trimmed by 4 bases and J by 4 bases, leaving 2 bases between them. The germline V gene has CDR1 SQVTM and CDR2 ANQGSEA. This CDR3 has 11 residues. CDR3 in amino acids: CSVGGANVLTF. In nucleotides, the CDR3 is TGCAGCGTTGGGGGGGCCAACGTCCTGACTTTC.

This clonotype has ten or more counts. The V gene is TRBV7-8, the J gene TRBJ1-6, with D maybe TRBD1 (5 bases). Germline CDR1 is SGHVS and CDR2 is FQNEAQ. The CDR3 loop spans 16 amino acids. With 4 bases removed from V and 3 bases from J, the gap between germline ends came to 13 bases. As DNA, the CDR3 is TGTGCCAGCAGCTGGTTGGCAGGGAACTATAATTCACCCCTCCACTTT. The encoded protein is CASSWLAGNYNSPLHF.

This clonotype was seen many times. The chain employs TRBV12-3 or TRBV12-4 and TRBJ1-5, with unresolved D. V lost 5 bases, J lost 3 bases, and 5 bases lay in between. The CDR3 is 12 residues long. The CDR3 DNA follows: TGTGCCAGCAGTCCATACAATCAGCCCCAGCATTTT. Its protein product is CASSPYNQPQHF.

The chain joins TRBV20-1 to TRBJ1-5; possibly TRBD1 for D (5 bases). V dropped 0 bases and J dropped 1 base, with 10 bases sitting between them. There are 15 residues in the CDR3. Germline-derived CDR1 and CDR2 are DFQATT and SNEGSKA (reference sequence). CDR3 protein: CSAREAGMSNQPQHF. The CDR3 region has the DNA TGCAGTGCTAGAGAGGCAGGGATGAGCAATCAGCCCCAGCATTTT.

This clonotype was detected many times. The V call is TRBV11-1, the J call TRBJ1-1, with D unresolved. The germline V gene encodes CDR1 SGHAT and CDR2 FQDESV (reference sequence). Trimming left V 5 bases short and J 5 bases short, with 18 bases between. This CDR3 region has 15 residues. CDR3 in amino acids: CASSPRQRVLTEAFF. CDR3 bases: TGTGCCAGCAGCCCACGACAACGGGTACTGACTGAAGCTTTCTTT.

There are a few counts of this clonotype. The chain couples TRBV3-1 to TRBJ1-5; D perhaps matches TRBD1 (5 bases). CDR1 and CDR2 from the germline V gene are LGHDT and YNNKEL (reference sequence). The V and J ends lost 1 base and 1 base respectively, with 8 bases between them. This CDR3 region has 15 residues. CDR3 DNA: TGTGCCAGCAGCCAAGGATGGGACAGCAATCAGCCCCAGCATTTT. Translated: CASSQGWDSNQPQHF.

This clonotype was detected many times. The genes are TRBV5-1 and TRBJ2-5; 7 positions match TRBD2. The germline V gene has CDR1 SGHRS and CDR2 YFSETQ. This CDR3 spans 14 amino acids. V trimming: 6 bases; J trimming: 5 bases; junction bases outside the gene matches: 10. The CDR3 DNA follows: TGCGCCAGCACCGACATGACTAGCTCGGAGACCCAGTACTTC. This translates into CASTDMTSSETQYF. Full variable domain (rest looked up from reference TRBV5-1 and TRBJ2-5): KAGVTQTPRYLIKTRGQQVTLSCSPISGHRSVSWYQQTPGQGLQFLFEYFSETQRNKGNFPGRFSGRQFSNSRSEMNVSTLELGDSALYLCASTDMTSSETQYFGPGTRLLVL.

This clonotype appeared many times. The chain couples TRBV12-3 or TRBV12-4 to TRBJ2-1; either TRBD1 or TRBD2 may supply D (5 bases each). Trimming removed 5 bases from V and 7 bases from J, with 21 bases in between. The CDR3 contains 16 residues. This CDR3 is CASSPLGDPTGNEQFF. The CDR3 DNA follows: TGTGCCAGCAGTCCACTGGGGGACCCGACGGGGAATGAGCAGTTCTTC.

This clonotype was observed at least ten times. The genes are TRBV28 and TRBJ2-5; no definite D call. The V end was cut by 5 bases, the J end by 7 bases, with 11 bases between. The CDR3 extends over 12 amino acids. Germline CDR1 and CDR2: MDHEN and SYDVKM. Here the CDR3 DNA reads TGTGCCAGCAGTGGGGATGGCGGGACCCAGTACTTC. Amino acid sequence: CASSGDGGTQYF.

About this clonotype itself: A much larger clone lies a single base off, so this may be a read error. Since no conserved phenylalanine or tryptophan closes the CDR3, a read error is the likely cause. The V and J genes are TRBV7-2 and TRBJ2-2; D is unresolved. The CDR3 extends over 16 amino acids. Trimming stripped 0 bases from V and 0 bases from J, with 8 bases between. The germline CDR1 and CDR2 sequences are SGHTA and FQGNSA. Here the CDR3 DNA reads TGTGCCAGCAGCTTAGCGCACGTCTCGAACACCGGGGAGCTGTTTTCT. Its translation is CASSLAHVSNTGELFS.

There are many counts of this clonotype. This chain connects TRBV2 to TRBJ2-7; 8 bases line up with TRBD2. Germline values: CDR1 SNHLY, CDR2 FYNNEI. V dropped 5 bases and J dropped 5; count of bases not matched to a gene: 5. The CDR3 runs 13 residues. The CDR3 loop is CASSQGLANEQYF. The CDR3, as DNA: TGTGCCAGCAGTCAAGGACTAGCCAACGAGCAGTACTTC.

This clonotype was detected only a few times. This sequence joins TRBV20-1 and TRBJ2-1, with TRBD2 matching over 7 bases. This CDR3 comprises 17 residues. Trimming cost V 0 bases and J 8 bases; bases outside gene matches: 16. CDR1 and CDR2 from the germline V gene are DFQATT and SNEGSKA (reference sequence). CDR3 in DNA: TGCAGTGCTAGAGACGCATCTAGCGGCCCTCTCGGCTATGAGCAGTTCTTC. Residues: CSARDASSGPLGYEQFF.

The V gene is TRBV27, the J gene TRBJ2-1, with 8 positions matching TRBD2. CDR3 length: 13 amino acids. Germline CDR1 MNHEY, CDR2 SMNVEV (reference sequence). The J segment lost 9 bases and the V segment lost 1 base, leaving 2 bases of the junction unmatched. The CDR3 DNA reads TGTGCCAGCAGTTTATGGCGGGGGGCTGAGCAGTTCTTC. Its translation is CASSLWRGAEQFF.

This clonotype has just a few counts. CDR3 sequence: CASSLKTGDNYGYTF. The CDR3 coding sequence is TGTGCCAGCAGCCTTAAGACAGGGGACAACTATGGCTACACCTTC. The rearrangement uses TRBV9 and TRBJ1-2, with 8 bases identical to TRBD1. This CDR3 comprises 15 residues. V lost 4 bases, J lost 2 bases, and 7 bases stayed unmatched. The germline V gene has CDR1 SGDLS and CDR2 YYNGEE.

This clonotype occurred a few times. V and J are TRBV12-3 or TRBV12-4 and TRBJ1-5; D gene unclear. The ends were cut back, 0 bases at V and 5 bases at J, with 14 bases in the middle. The CDR3 sequence is 16 residues long. The CDR3 region is CASSLAILAADQPQHF. The CDR3 DNA reads as TGTGCCAGCAGTTTAGCCATCTTGGCAGCTGATCAGCCCCAGCATTTT.

The chain is built from TRBV20-1 and TRBJ1-6, with a tentative D call TRBD1 (6 bases). The CDR3 has 15 residues. In germline, CDR1 is DFQATT, CDR2 SNEGSKA (reference sequence). Trimming left V 1 base short and J 13 bases short, with 20 bases between. The CDR3 bases are TGCAGTGCTAGAGGACGCTCAGGGGATGTGGGTCCCCTCCACTTT. Residues: CSARGRSGDVGPLHF.

The J gene is TRBJ2-2, the V gene TRBV24-1; 7 positions match TRBD1. The CDR3 is 15 residues long. Germline V lookup: CDR1 KGHDR, CDR2 SFDVKD. The V segment lost 7 bases and the J segment 5 bases; nucleotides outside the gene matches: 9. The CDR3: CATRGRTGDTGELFF. CDR3 DNA: TGTGCCACCAGAGGTCGCACAGGGGATACCGGGGAGCTGTTTTTT.

This clonotype was seen at least ten times. The chain couples TRBV7-9 to TRBJ2-1, with TRBD1 matching over 7 bases. The ends lost 3 bases at V and 8 bases at J; junction bases unmatched: 13. Germline V lookup: CDR1 SEHNR, CDR2 FQNEAQ (reference sequence). The CDR3 sequence is 16 residues long. CDR3 nucleotides: TGTGCCAGCAGCTTTACCGGGACAGCAGAAAGGGATGAGCAGTTCTTC. Translation: CASSFTGTAERDEQFF.

Ten or more counts support this clonotype. This chain links TRBV7-6 with TRBJ2-5, with 7 bases fitting TRBD2. This CDR3 is 21 amino acids long. Germline assignment: CDR1 SGHVS and CDR2 FNYEAQ. The junction had 27 bases not matched to a gene; V was cut back by 6 bases and J by 2 bases. Written as DNA, the CDR3 is TGTGCCAGCAGTCAGAGGGGACGCCAGCGGGGTAGATTACGGGGTCAAGAGACCCAGTACTTC. It codes for CASSQRGRQRGRLRGQETQYF.

The rearrangement uses TRBV7-9 and TRBJ2-3; D is tentatively TRBD1 or TRBD2 (7 bases each). Trimming stripped 4 bases from V and 2 bases from J, with 22 bases between. Looked up from germline, CDR1 is SEHNR and CDR2 is FQNEAQ (reference sequence). CDR3 length: 18 residues. This CDR3 reads CASSSRQGGGGSTDTQYF. CDR3 nucleotide sequence: TGTGCCAGCAGCTCACGCCAGGGGGGAGGGGGATCCACAGATACGCAGTATTTT.

This clonotype has a handful of counts. V gene TRBV5-1 combines with J gene TRBJ2-3, with TRBD1 identical over 7 bases. Trimming removed 4 bases from V and 3 bases from J; junction bases left unmatched: 5. CDR3 size: 14 residues. Per the germline V gene, CDR1 is SGHRS and CDR2 is YFSETQ. The DNA of the CDR3 is TGCGCCAGCAGCCCTGCGACAGGGACAGATACGCAGTATTTT. Its protein is CASSPATGTDTQYF.